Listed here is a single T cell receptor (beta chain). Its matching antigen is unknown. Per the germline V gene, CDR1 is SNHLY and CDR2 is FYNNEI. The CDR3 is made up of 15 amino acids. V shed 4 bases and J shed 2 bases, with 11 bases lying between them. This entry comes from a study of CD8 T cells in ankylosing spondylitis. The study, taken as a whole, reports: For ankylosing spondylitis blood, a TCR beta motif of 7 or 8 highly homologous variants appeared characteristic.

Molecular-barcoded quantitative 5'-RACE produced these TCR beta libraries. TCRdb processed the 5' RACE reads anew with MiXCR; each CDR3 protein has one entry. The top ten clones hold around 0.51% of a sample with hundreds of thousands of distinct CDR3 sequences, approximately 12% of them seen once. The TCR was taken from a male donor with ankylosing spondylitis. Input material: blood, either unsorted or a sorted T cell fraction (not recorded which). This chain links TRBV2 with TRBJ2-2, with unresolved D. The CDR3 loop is CASSGYGANTGELFF. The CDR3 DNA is TGTGCCAGCAGTGGCTACGGAGCCAACACCGGGGAGCTGTTTTTT.